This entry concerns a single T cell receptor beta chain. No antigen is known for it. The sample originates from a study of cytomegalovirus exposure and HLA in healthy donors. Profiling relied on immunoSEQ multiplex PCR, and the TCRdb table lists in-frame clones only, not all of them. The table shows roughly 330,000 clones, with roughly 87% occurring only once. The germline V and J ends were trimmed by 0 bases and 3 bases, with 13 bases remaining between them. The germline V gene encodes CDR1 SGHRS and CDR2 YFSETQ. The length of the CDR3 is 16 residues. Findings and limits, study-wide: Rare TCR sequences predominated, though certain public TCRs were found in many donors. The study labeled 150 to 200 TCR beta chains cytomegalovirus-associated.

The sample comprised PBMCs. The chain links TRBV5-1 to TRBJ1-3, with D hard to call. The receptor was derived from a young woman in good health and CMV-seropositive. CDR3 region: CASSLVPGSLGNTIYF. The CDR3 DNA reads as TGCGCCAGCAGCTTGGTCCCAGGTTCACTTGGAAACACCATATATTTT.